Sequencing of this TCR beta chain was carried out in a study of regulatory T cells. Study observations and caveats: Patient CD8+ T cells trended toward lower Shannon entropy than controls. Regulatory T cells showed the strongest V-J pair restriction and V/J gene skewing among patient repertoires.

To note about this clone: The antigen is not known.

The PCR used 52 TRBV and 13 TRBJ primers. Only in-frame clones appear in the TCRdb table, and some are missing; sequencing was by immunoSEQ multiplex PCR. The sample has approximately 15,000 clones, more than 90% seen once. A couple of CD3G-deficient patients had more severe autoimmunity; all had some. At testing, patients were 2 to 39 years old, with reduced naive and increased memory T-cell proportions. In germline, CDR1 is MGHRA, CDR2 YSYEKL. The ends were cut back, 4 bases at V and 3 bases at J, with 16 bases in the middle. This CDR3 has 15 amino acids. The sequenced material came from CD8+ T cells sorted from blood. The TCR originated in a person aged 18 to 30 with CD3G deficiency. The V call is TRBV4-1, the J call TRBJ2-7; the D gene could be TRBD1 or TRBD2 (5 bases each). CDR3 sequence reads: CASSPQIGTVYEQYF. As DNA, the CDR3 is TGCGCCAGCAGCCCCCAAATCGGGACCGTCTACGAGCAGTACTTC.